These 20 T cell receptor beta chains were all obtained from the same sample, sequenced in a study of cytomegalovirus exposure and HLA in healthy donors. PCR primers comprised 60 Vbeta and 13 Jbeta primers. This table comes from immunoSEQ multiplex PCR, and its TCRdb copy is limited to in-frame clones, with some not included. The sample comprises about 150,000 clones, about three fifths of which are singletons, and 6% to 8.5% rests with the top ten. The sequenced material came from PBMCs. Receptors originate from a woman aged 60-75 years in good health and CMV-seropositive.

This sequence joins TRBV20-1 and TRBJ1-2; 7 nucleotides match TRBD1. Per germline, CDR1 DFQATT and CDR2 SNEGSKA (reference sequence). The CDR3 extends over 11 amino acids. After removal of 4 bases from V and 12 bases from J, the junction contained 8 bases not matched to a gene. The CDR3 coding sequence is TGCAGTGCTACCGTTACAGGGGTCGACACCTTC. Protein product: CSATVTGVDTF.

This clone was counted only a few times. The gene calls are TRBV29-1 and TRBJ1-2; D is perhaps TRBD1 (5 bases). V was cut by 7 bases and J by 2 bases, with 14 bases left in between. The length of the CDR3 is 13 residues. Germline V gene sequence: CDR1 SQVTM, CDR2 ANQGSEA. CDR3 DNA sequence: TGCAGCGCTGGGGCAGGGCCCAACTATGGCTACACCTTC. This sequence encodes CSAGAGPNYGYTF.

This clone was found once. The chain is built from TRBV21-1 and TRBJ2-5; the table's TRBD1 call for D was not verified on the DNA. TRBV21-1 is recorded as a pseudogene. The CDR3 has 15 amino acids. This CDR3 reads CASSLCRDRGQTQYF. The CDR3 nucleotides are TGTGCCAGCAGCTTATGCCGGGACAGGGGCCAGACCCAGTACTTC.

The DNA of the CDR3 is TGTGCCAGCAGTCTCCGAGGCGGGAACACCGGGGAGCTGTTTTTT. This encodes CASSLRGGNTGELFF. This chain links TRBV7-2 with TRBJ2-2; D gene unclear. Germline CDR1 is SGHTA and CDR2 is FQGNSA. CDR3 length: 15 residues. V was pared by 6 bases and J by 1 base, with 12 bases between. Drawing the rest from reference TRBV7-2 and TRBJ2-2, the complete variable domain is GAGVSQSPSNKVTEKGKDVELRCDPISGHTALYWYRQSLGQGLEFLIYFQGNSAPDKSGLPSDRFSAERTGGSVSTLTIQRTQQEDSAVYLCASSLRGGNTGELFFGEGSRLTVL.

Concerning this clone itself: One junction end does not reproduce the germline sequence, and a read error may be involved. The sample has other DNA sequences that encode this CDR3 too. The chain carries TRBV9 and TRBJ2-7; 7 bases map to TRBD2. Germline assignment: CDR1 SGDLS and CDR2 YYNGEE. This CDR3 contains 16 residues. For the CDR3, the DNA is TGTGCCAGCAGTAAGTCTTCCGGGACTACCTCCCACGAGCAGTACTTC. It encodes CASSKSSGTTSHEQYF.

Of note for this clone: Other DNA sequences of this sample code for an identical CDR3. This chain links TRBV28 with TRBJ2-6, with D uncertain. Looked up from germline, CDR1 is MDHEN and CDR2 is SYDVKM. The length of the CDR3 is 15 residues. Trimming shortened V by 3 bases and J by 4 bases, and 10 bases separated the two germline ends. The CDR3 reads CASSLAGYGANVLTF. The CDR3, as DNA: TGTGCCAGCAGTTTGGCCGGGTACGGGGCCAACGTCCTGACTTTC.

This clone was found once. The V and J genes are TRBV7-2 and TRBJ2-1, with 11 nucleotides matching TRBD2. V lost 6 bases and J lost 5; bases outside the gene matches: 9. The CDR3 totals 16 residues. Per the germline V gene, CDR1 is SGHTA and CDR2 is FQGNSA. CDR3 DNA sequence: TGTGCCAGCAGTCCCCCGGGACTAGCGGCCAACAATGAGCAGTTCTTC. It is translated as CASSPPGLAANNEQFF. Using reference TRBV7-2 and TRBJ2-1 for the parts outside the CDR3, the full variable domain is GAGVSQSPSNKVTEKGKDVELRCDPISGHTALYWYRQSLGQGLEFLIYFQGNSAPDKSGLPSDRFSAERTGGSVSTLTIQRTQQEDSAVYLCASSPPGLAANNEQFFGPGTRLTVL.

The genes are TRBV2 and TRBJ2-1; 11 bases map to TRBD2. This CDR3 is 15 amino acids long. Trimming cost V 4 bases and J 3 bases; bases outside gene matches: 2. Germline V gives CDR1 SNHLY, CDR2 FYNNEI. CDR3 in DNA: TGTGCCAGCAGTGGGACTAGCGGGCTCTACAATGAGCAGTTCTTC. Translating gives CASSGTSGLYNEQFF.

The CDR3: CAWRGLAGGPLYNEQFF. CDR3 DNA sequence: TGTGCCTGGAGGGGACTAGCGGGAGGGCCCCTCTACAATGAGCAGTTCTTC. This chain connects TRBV30 to TRBJ2-1, with 16 bases aligning to TRBD2. Germline V gene data show CDR1 as GTSNPN and CDR2 as SVGIG (reference sequence). The V and J ends lost 3 bases and 3 bases, in that order; junction bases with no gene match: 5. The CDR3 is made up of 17 amino acids.

The V call is TRBV4-1, the J call TRBJ1-5; D possibly corresponds to TRBD1 (5 bases). This CDR3 spans 14 amino acids. V gave up 1 base and J gave up 6 bases, with 10 bases separating them. Germline V lookup: CDR1 MGHRA, CDR2 YSYEKL. The CDR3 DNA sequence: TGCGCCAGCAGCCAAGGGGGGGTTGCTCAGCCCCAGCATTTT. This sequence encodes CASSQGGVAQPQHF.

The chain has TRBV7-2 and TRBJ1-1; 7 nucleotides match TRBD1. V lost 5 bases and J lost 4; bases outside the gene matches: 7. CDR3 length: 14 amino acids. Germline V gene lookup returns CDR1 SGHTA and CDR2 FQGNSA. The CDR3 coding sequence is TGTGCCAGCAGCCCCCTAACAGGGGTCACTGAAGCTTTCTTT. Translated, it gives CASSPLTGVTEAFF.

The table lists this clone with a count of one. This chain joins TRBV5-1 and TRBJ1-1, with TRBD1 as a possible D gene (6 bases). CDR1 SGHRS and CDR2 YFSETQ come from the germline V gene. The V end lost 0 bases, the J end lost 1 base, and 13 bases lay between the germline ends. There are 16 residues in the CDR3. Here the CDR3 reads CASSLAGLGANTEAFF. CDR3 sequence (DNA): TGCGCCAGCAGCTTGGCAGGGCTGGGGGCGAACACTGAAGCTTTCTTT.

V gene TRBV4-2 combines with J gene TRBJ2-1; TRBD2 agrees at 8 bases. The CDR3 is made up of 16 amino acids. Trimming at V came to 2 bases and at J to 1 base, leaving 4 bases not matched to a gene. The V gene's germline CDR1 is LGHNA and CDR2 YNFKEQ. The CDR3 region is CASSQPTSASYNEQFF. CDR3 nucleotides: TGTGCCAGCAGCCAACCGACTAGCGCTTCCTACAATGAGCAGTTCTTC.

J is TRBJ1-6 and V is TRBV6-5; D is unclear. The CDR3 consists of 13 residues. Germline CDR1 reads MNHEY; CDR2 reads SVGAGI. V dropped 7 bases and J dropped 6 bases, with 10 bases sitting between them. CDR3 sequence reads: CASTYGVNSPLHF. In DNA form, the CDR3 reads TGTGCCAGCACCTACGGAGTTAATTCACCCCTCCACTTT.

The chain is built from TRBV7-3 and TRBJ1-1; 7 nucleotides agree with TRBD1. Germline assignment: CDR1 SGHTA and CDR2 FQGTGA. The CDR3 has 13 residues. J was trimmed by 4 bases and V by 5 bases; bases with no gene match: 4. CDR3 sequence reads: CASSRQGSTEAFF. The CDR3, as DNA: TGTGCCAGCAGCCGACAGGGCTCCACTGAAGCTTTCTTT.

The chain employs TRBV30 and TRBJ2-3; the match to TRBD1 covers 12 bases. Germline V gene data show CDR1 as GTSNPN and CDR2 as SVGIG (reference sequence). This CDR3 contains 16 residues. With 5 bases clipped from V and 3 bases from J, the junction kept 9 bases outside the gene matches. The CDR3 DNA reads TGTGCCTGGCCCGGACCGGGACAGGGGGCTACAGATACGCAGTATTTT. Encoded protein: CAWPGPGQGATDTQYF.

The chain is built from TRBV1 and TRBJ2-2; the table's D gene call, TRBD2, was not cross checked with the DNA. TRBV1 is a pseudogene. The CDR3 loop spans 16 amino acids. The CDR3 is CTSSQERGSNTGELFF. CDR3 bases: TGCACCAGCAGCCAAGAGCGGGGTTCGAACACCGGGGAGCTGTTTTTT.

The genes are TRBV28 and TRBJ2-2, with TRBD2 identical over 7 bases. The junction had 5 bases not matched to a gene; V was cut back by 2 bases and J by 5 bases. Germline CDR1 is MDHEN and CDR2 is SYDVKM. This CDR3 is 15 amino acids long. DNA of the CDR3: TGTGCCAGCAGTTTAACTAGCGTCTCAACCGGGGAGCTGTTTTTT. Translation gives CASSLTSVSTGELFF.

A note on this clone: The sample contains more than one DNA sequence encoding this CDR3. The chain recombines TRBV4-2 with TRBJ2-6; 9 bases fit TRBD1. Germline V gene data show CDR1 as LGHNA and CDR2 as YNFKEQ. With V trimmed by 6 bases and J by 0 bases, 6 bases remained unmatched. The CDR3 totals 17 residues. For the CDR3, the DNA is TGTGCCAGCAGTCCTTCGGACAGGGGCTCTGGGGCCAACGTCCTGACTTTC. It is translated as CASSPSDRGSGANVLTF.

Of note for this clone: Since the CDR3 does not end with the conserved phenylalanine or tryptophan, this likely comes from a read error. This chain uses TRBV2 with TRBJ2-3, with 8 nucleotides matching TRBD2. V shed 5 bases and J 3 bases; nucleotides not matched to a gene: 4. The germline CDR1 and CDR2 sequences are SNHLY and FYNNEI. The CDR3 length is 14 residues. The CDR3 coding sequence is TGTGCCAGCAGTCCGGGACTAGGGACAGATACGCAGTATTCT. It encodes CASSPGLGTDTQYS.